Listed below are T cell receptor beta chains from one sample, sequenced in a study of blood T cell repertoires in COVID-19. Here immunoSEQ multiplex PCR was the method, and the copy in TCRdb shows in-frame clones only, minus some. The top ten clones hold approximately 30% of a sample with 30,000 to 45,000 clones, about 84% of them seen once. Sample: peripheral blood. The receptors were gathered from a man older than 75 with active or convalescent COVID-19. CDR3s include the opening cysteine and the closing phenylalanine or tryptophan. D genes are given only for firm matches. The listing skips clone size in some rows; elsewhere it reads once, few, many or a size class.

CDR3 length	V gene	clone size	J gene	D gene	CDR3 DNA	CDR3 protein
15	TRBV7-8	-	TRBJ2-7	TRBD1	TGTGCCAGCAGCTTACAGGGGGTCTTCTTTTCGGAGCAGTACTTC	CASSLQGVFFSEQYF
16	TRBV19	-	TRBJ1-3	TRBD1	TGTGCCAGTAGTCTTTTAGGGACAGGGCGCCTCCACACCATATATTTT	CASSLLGTGRLHTIYF
15	TRBV4-3	-	TRBJ2-2	-	TGCGCCAGCAGCCAAGATCCTACCGTAGCCGGGGAGCTGTTTTTT	CASSQDPTVAGELFF
15	TRBV18	few	TRBJ1-3	-	TGTGCCAGCTCACCACGCCAGGGATCTGGAAACACCATATATTTT	CASSPRQGSGNTIYF
13	TRBV30	-	TRBJ1-1	-	TGTGCCTGGAGTGTAAGTTCGGTCACTGAAGCTTTCTTT	CAWSVSSVTEAFF
15	TRBV3-1/TRBV3-2	-	TRBJ2-5	TRBD2	TGTGCCAGCAGCCAACCTAGCGGGGACCTCGGGACCCAGTACTTC	CASSQPSGDLGTQYF
14	TRBV2	-	TRBJ1-5	TRBD1	TGTGCCAGCAGGCCTGGACAGGGCCATCAGCCCCAGCATTTT	CASRPGQGHQPQHF
15	TRBV19	-	TRBJ1-1	TRBD1	TGTGCCAGTAGTGCTCCGGGACAGCCGAACACTGAAGCTTTCTTT	CASSAPGQPNTEAFF
11	TRBV12-3/TRBV12-4	-	TRBJ1-3	-	TGTGCCAGCGGGACAGGAAACACCATATATTTT	CASGTGNTIYF
15	TRBV4-1	few	TRBJ2-1	TRBD2	TGCGCCAGCAGCCAAAATGACGGGAGGTACAATGAGCAGTTCTTC	CASSQNDGRYNEQFF
18	TRBV7-3	few	TRBJ1-6	TRBD1	TGTGCCAGCAGCACGGGGCAGGGGGTTAGTAACTATAATTCACCCCTCCACTTT	CASSTGQGVSNYNSPLHF
13	TRBV9	-	TRBJ2-2	-	TGTGCCAGCAGCGTAGGGCCAACCGGGGAGCTGTTTTTT	CASSVGPTGELFF
15	TRBV3-1/TRBV3-2	-	TRBJ1-6	-	TGTGCCAGCAGCCAGAGACACCAGACTAATTCACCCCTCCACTTT	CASSQRHQTNSPLHF
13	TRBV5-1	few	TRBJ1-3	-	TGCGCCAGCAGCTTGGGACAAGGAAACACCATATATTTT	CASSLGQGNTIYF
16	TRBV5-1	-	TRBJ2-6	-	TGCGCCAGCATAGACAGGCGAGCCTCTGGGGCCAACGTCCTGACTTTC	CASIDRRASGANVLTF
16	TRBV7-9	-	TRBJ2-7	TRBD2	TGTGCCAGCAGCGACCGACTAGCGGGGGGCCTCTACGAGCAGTACTTC	CASSDRLAGGLYEQYF
16	TRBV27	once	TRBJ1-6	-	TGTGCCAGCAGTTTACGCAGGCTCTCCTATAATTCACCCCTCCACTTT	CASSLRRLSYNSPLHF
15	TRBV7-3	-	TRBJ2-5	-	TGTGCCAGCAGCTTAACTTCAGCTAGCAGGGAGACCCAGTACTTC	CASSLTSASRETQYF
14	TRBV7-9	-	TRBJ1-4	TRBD1	TGTGCCAGCAGCTCCGGGACAGATAATGAAAAACTGTTTTTT	CASSSGTDNEKLFF
15	TRBV27	-	TRBJ1-1	TRBD1	TGTGCCAGCAGTTTCCAGGGGGCGATGAACACTGAAGCTTTCTTT	CASSFQGAMNTEAFF
14	TRBV2	-	TRBJ2-7	TRBD2	TGTGCCAGCAGTGAGGGACTAGCTCTTGGGGAGCAGTACTTC	CASSEGLALGEQYF
13	TRBV12-3/TRBV12-4	-	TRBJ1-1	-	TGTGCCAGCAATAGAGAGGTGAACACTGAAGCTTTCTTT	CASNREVNTEAFF
16	TRBV14	-	TRBJ2-2	TRBD1	TGTGCCAGCAGCCACGACAGGGCTGCGAACACCGGGGAGCTGTTTTTT	CASSHDRAANTGELFF
15	TRBV19	-	TRBJ2-3	-	TGTGCCAGTAGGCGAGCGGGGACAAGCACAGATACGCAGTATTTT	CASRRAGTSTDTQYF